This T cell receptor (beta chain) emerged from a study of blood T cell repertoires in COVID-19. Study information: Collection of acute and convalescent COVID-19 samples took place in the United States, Italy and Spain. Nucleic acid was either cDNA or gDNA, and it came from T cells, B-cell-depleted T cells, or PBMCs.

In the study's own analysis: The authors estimated nucleated cell counts from reference gene primer amplification. Clones were sequenced by immunoSEQ multiplex PCR, and TCRdb holds only the in-frame ones, with some missing. Clonal size and the V and J genes are those of that table, whereas D and trimming came from the DNA. The table shows about 480,000 clones, with around 89% occurring only once. This clone was counted once. With 5 bases clipped from V and 6 bases from J, the junction kept 5 bases outside the gene matches. Germline values: CDR1 SGHTA, CDR2 FQGNSA. The CDR3 has 16 amino acids. This clonotype originated in a woman younger than 45 with acute or convalescent COVID-19. Sequencing was performed on peripheral blood. The chain recombines TRBV7-2 with TRBJ2-3; 16 nucleotides match TRBD2. Here the CDR3 DNA reads TGTGCCAGCAGCCCGGGACTAGCGGGGGGGAGGGATACGCAGTATTTT. This codes for CASSPGLAGGRDTQYF.